One T cell receptor (beta chain) is described in this entry. Its binding antigen is unknown. The record has no base qualities; no much larger clone is one base away. This entry is derived from a study of beta chain features in type 1 diabetes (dated by TCRdb to between 2017 and 2018). The study in broad terms: Mean age, gender distribution, total cell number and subset yield did not differ between patients and healthy donors. Across all samples, some 99 million sorted cells were examined, and cell number per subset correlated strongly with RNA yield. The study compared TCRB repertoires of sorted circulating CD4+ T cell subsets between recently diagnosed type 1 diabetes patients and matched healthy donors. Regulatory and stem cell-like memory subsets were obtained from only 8 patients and roughly 8 healthy donors, while naive and central memory subsets were obtained from all 30 or so donors.

Counted from cysteine to phenylalanine, this CDR3 has 15 amino acids. Left in the record is the CDR3 DNA by itself, 45 bases read in frame from the first base. From the germline V gene, CDR1 is SGHDN and CDR2 is FVKESK. Germline trimming: 4 bases from V, 5 bases from J; junction bases outside gene matches: 5. From each donor, a single peripheral blood sample of about 100 mL on average was drawn into heparinised tubes. Using a panel that included CD45RO, CCR7, CD25, CD127, CD95 and CD27, naive, central memory, regulatory and stem cell-like memory CD4+ T cells were sorted on a BD FACSAria II. Purity was above 98% for every sorted population. PBMCs were isolated immediately by Lymphoprep density gradient centrifugation and stained directly without culture. So that batch effects would be minimized, each experiment stained and sorted samples in pairs, pairing one healthy donor with one patient. The entire isolated RNA was reverse transcribed using the High Capacity cDNA Reverse Transcription Kit, and thus expressed TCRB transcripts were sequenced. Deep immunoSEQ sequencing was applied to naive, central memory and regulatory T cell samples, giving an average of about 3.4 million total reads per sample. After sorted cells were lysed in RLT buffer, RNA was extracted with DNase-treated RNeasy Micro or Mini kits, with the choice depending on cell number. To prevent cross-contamination, every cell subset was processed on its own, while patient and healthy donor samples were processed together. The immunoSEQ multiplex PCR was used to amplify TCRB sequences from cDNA, generating 87-bp fragments that spanned the CDR3 region. Sequencing of the amplicons was performed on the Illumina HiSeq platform. In the paper's pipeline: PCR bias was corrected computationally using synthetic template baselines, and reads within Hamming distance 2 were collapsed, with unmergeable singletons discarded. Reads were aligned to IMGT to assign V, D and J genes, CDR3 length, and insertions or deletions at six rearrangement sites. Within each subset, clonotype counts were normalized to the number of sorted cells before true diversity and Gini coefficients were calculated with the tcR R package. Repertoire sharing was quantified using the overlap coefficient calculated on TCRB nucleotide sequences. What TCRdb holds here is the immuneACCESS table cut down to in-frame rearrangements. Part of the clones is not present; checked against another copy, under half of the missing clones reflect an unresolved V gene, and the others are unexplained. V and J calls and clone size come straight from that table; D and trimming were deduced from the DNA. The sample includes almost 350,000 clones, with 8% observed a single time. The ten largest clones take up around 0.44% of the sample.

Findings and caveats that apply to the study as a whole: Because the HLA sub-analyses included only small numbers of individuals, any influence of HLA type on TCRB rearrangement was left unresolved. Naive, central memory and regulatory TCRB repertoires appeared more similar among patients than among healthy donors. Fewer insertions and more nucleotide deletions at VDJ recombination sites were observed in patients with type 1 diabetes, implying thymic rearrangement abnormalities. In all four CD4+ subsets, TCRB CDR3 length was moderately but significantly shorter in type 1 diabetes patients. Shorter templates might have been favored by PCR, but patient and control samples were amplified and corrected together, so both groups would have been affected equally by any skew. Sequencing cDNA rather than genomic DNA could over-represent highly expressing activated cells, although activation and CD3 levels did not differ between groups.

Here the chain combines TRBV14 and TRBJ2-3, with 11 central nucleotides matching TRBD1. The TCR sequence derives from a woman in her late teens or twenties in good health. The sample taken for sequencing was central memory CD4+ T cells from blood. The sequenced DNA: TGTGCCAGCAGCCGCCGGACAGGGGGCATAGATACGCAGTATTTT. Its protein is CASSRRTGGIDTQYF.